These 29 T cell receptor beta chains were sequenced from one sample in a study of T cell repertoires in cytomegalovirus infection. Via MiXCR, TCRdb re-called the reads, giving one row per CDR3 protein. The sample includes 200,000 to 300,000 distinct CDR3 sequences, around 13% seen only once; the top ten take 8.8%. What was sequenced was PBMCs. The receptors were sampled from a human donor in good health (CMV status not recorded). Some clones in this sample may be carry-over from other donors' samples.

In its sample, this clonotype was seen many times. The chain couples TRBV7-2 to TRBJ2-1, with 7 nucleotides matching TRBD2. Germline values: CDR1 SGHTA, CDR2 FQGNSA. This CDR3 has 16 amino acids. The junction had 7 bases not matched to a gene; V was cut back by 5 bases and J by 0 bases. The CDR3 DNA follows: TGTGCCAGCAGCAGAGACGGGGGGAGCTCCTACAATGAGCAGTTCTTC. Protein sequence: CASSRDGGSSYNEQFF.

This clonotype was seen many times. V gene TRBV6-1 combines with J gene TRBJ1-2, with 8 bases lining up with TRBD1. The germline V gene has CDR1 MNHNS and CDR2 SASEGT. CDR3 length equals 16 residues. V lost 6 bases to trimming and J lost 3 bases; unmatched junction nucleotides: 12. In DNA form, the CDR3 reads TGTGCCAGCAGGGGCCAGGGGGCGAGGCCCCACTATGGCTACACCTTC. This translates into CASRGQGARPHYGYTF.

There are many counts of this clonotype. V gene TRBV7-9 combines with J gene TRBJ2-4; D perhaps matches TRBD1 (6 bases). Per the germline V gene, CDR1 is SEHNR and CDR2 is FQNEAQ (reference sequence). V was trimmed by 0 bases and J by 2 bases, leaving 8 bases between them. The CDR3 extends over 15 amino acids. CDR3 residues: CASSLAGGSKNIQYF. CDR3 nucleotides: TGTGCCAGCAGCTTAGCAGGGGGTTCCAAAAACATTCAGTACTTC.

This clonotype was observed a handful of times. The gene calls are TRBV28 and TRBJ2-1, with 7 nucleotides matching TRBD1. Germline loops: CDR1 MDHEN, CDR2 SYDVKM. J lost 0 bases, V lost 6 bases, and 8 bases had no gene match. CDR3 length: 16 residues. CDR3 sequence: CASRGSTGSSYNEQFF. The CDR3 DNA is TGTGCCAGCAGGGGCTCGACAGGGAGCTCCTACAATGAGCAGTTCTTC.

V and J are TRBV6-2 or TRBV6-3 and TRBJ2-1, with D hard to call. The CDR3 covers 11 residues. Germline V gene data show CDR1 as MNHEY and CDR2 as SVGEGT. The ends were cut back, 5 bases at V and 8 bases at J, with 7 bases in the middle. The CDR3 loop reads CASSRLDEQFF. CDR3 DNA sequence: TGTGCCAGCAGTCGTCTCGATGAGCAGTTCTTC.

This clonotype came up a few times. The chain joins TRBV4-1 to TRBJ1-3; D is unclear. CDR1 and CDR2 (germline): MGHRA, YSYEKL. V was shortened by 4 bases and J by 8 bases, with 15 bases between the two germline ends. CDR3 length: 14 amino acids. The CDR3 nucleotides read TGCGCCAGCAGCCGCGGACCGGCCGGCGACACCATATATTTT. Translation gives CASSRGPAGDTIYF.

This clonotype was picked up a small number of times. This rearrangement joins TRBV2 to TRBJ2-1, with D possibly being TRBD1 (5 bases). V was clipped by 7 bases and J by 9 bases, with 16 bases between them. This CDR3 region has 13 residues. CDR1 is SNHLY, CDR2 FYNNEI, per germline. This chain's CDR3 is CASKRQLGGEQFF. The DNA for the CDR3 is TGTGCCAGCAAGAGACAGTTAGGCGGTGAGCAGTTCTTC.

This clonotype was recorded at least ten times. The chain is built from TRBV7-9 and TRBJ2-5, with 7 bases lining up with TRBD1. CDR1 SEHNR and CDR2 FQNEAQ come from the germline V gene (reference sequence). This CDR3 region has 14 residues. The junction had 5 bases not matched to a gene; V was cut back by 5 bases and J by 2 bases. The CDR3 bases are TGTGCCAGCAGCCCCCCGGGACAGCAAGAGACCCAGTACTTC. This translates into CASSPPGQQETQYF.

In DNA form, the CDR3 reads TGTGCCAGCAGTTTCTTCTATAGCGGGGCTAGCACAGATACGCAGTATTTT. It translates to CASSFFYSGASTDTQYF. The J gene is TRBJ2-3, the V gene TRBV28; 8 nucleotides agree with TRBD2. Germline V gene data show CDR1 as MDHEN and CDR2 as SYDVKM. This CDR3 is 17 amino acids long. V lost 3 bases, J lost 0 bases, and 8 bases stayed unmatched.

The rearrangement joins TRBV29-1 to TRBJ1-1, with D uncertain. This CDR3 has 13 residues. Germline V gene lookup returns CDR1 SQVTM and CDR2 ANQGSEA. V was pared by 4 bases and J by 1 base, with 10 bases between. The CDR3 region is CSVARSQNTEAFF. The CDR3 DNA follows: TGCAGCGTTGCGCGCTCCCAGAACACTGAAGCTTTCTTT.

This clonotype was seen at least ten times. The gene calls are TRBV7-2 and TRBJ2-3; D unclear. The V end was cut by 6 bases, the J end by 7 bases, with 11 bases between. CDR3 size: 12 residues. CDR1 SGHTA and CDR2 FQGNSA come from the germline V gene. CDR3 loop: CASSTGRNTQYF. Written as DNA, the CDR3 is TGTGCCAGCAGTACCGGTAGAAATACGCAGTATTTT.

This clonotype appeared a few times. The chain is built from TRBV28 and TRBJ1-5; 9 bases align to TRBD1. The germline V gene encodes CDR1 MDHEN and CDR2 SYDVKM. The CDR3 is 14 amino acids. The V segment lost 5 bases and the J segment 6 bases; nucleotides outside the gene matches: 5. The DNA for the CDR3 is TGTGCCAGCAGTGCACAGGGGGCTGGTCAGCCCCAGCATTTT. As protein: CASSAQGAGQPQHF.

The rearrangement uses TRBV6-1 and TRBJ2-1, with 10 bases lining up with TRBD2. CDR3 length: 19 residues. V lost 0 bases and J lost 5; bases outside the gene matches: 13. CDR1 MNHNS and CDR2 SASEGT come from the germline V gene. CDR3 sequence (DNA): TGTGCCAGCAGTGAAGCGTCCCTATTACTAGCGGGGCGGAACAATGAGCAGTTCTTC. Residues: CASSEASLLLAGRNNEQFF.

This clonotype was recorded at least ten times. CDR3 protein: CASSSKDTQYF. The CDR3 DNA follows: TGTGCCAGCAGCTCGAAAGATACGCAGTATTTT. The rearrangement uses TRBV7-2 and TRBJ2-3; D gene ambiguous. The V and J ends lost 4 bases and 5 bases respectively, with 4 bases between them. Germline V gene lookup returns CDR1 SGHTA and CDR2 FQGNSA. The CDR3 is 11 amino acids.

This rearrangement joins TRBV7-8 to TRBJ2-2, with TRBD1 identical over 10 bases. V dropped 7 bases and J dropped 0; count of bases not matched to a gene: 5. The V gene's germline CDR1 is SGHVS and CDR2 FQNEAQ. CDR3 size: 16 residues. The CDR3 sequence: CASNDRGHANTGELFF. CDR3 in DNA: TGTGCCAGCAACGACAGGGGGCACGCGAACACCGGGGAGCTGTTTTTT. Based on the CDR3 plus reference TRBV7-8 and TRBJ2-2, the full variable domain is GAGVSQSPRYKVAKRGQDVALRCDPISGHVSLFWYQQALGQGPEFLTYFQNEAQLDKSGLPSDRFFAERPEGSVSTLKIQRTQQEDSAVYLCASNDRGHANTGELFFGEGSRLTVL.

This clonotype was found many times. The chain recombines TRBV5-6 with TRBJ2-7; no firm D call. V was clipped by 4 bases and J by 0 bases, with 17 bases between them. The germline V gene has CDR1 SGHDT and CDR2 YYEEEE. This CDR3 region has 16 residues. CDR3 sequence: CASSHAASRPSYEQYF. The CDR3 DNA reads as TGTGCCAGCAGCCATGCGGCCTCCCGGCCCTCCTACGAGCAGTACTTC.

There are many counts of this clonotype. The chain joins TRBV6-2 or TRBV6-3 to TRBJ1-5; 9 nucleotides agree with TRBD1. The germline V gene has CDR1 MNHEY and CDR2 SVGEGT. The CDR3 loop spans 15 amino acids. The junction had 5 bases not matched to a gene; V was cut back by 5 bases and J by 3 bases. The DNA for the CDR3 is TGTGCCAGCAGTCCGGACAGGGGATACAATCAGCCCCAGCATTTT. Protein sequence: CASSPDRGYNQPQHF.

CDR3: CASLAGEYNEQFF. DNA of the CDR3: TGTGCCAGCTTAGCGGGGGAGTACAATGAGCAGTTCTTC. The chain has TRBV12-3 or TRBV12-4 and TRBJ2-1, with TRBD2 matching over 9 bases. The V segment lost 8 bases and the J segment 4 bases; nucleotides outside the gene matches: 3. This CDR3 contains 13 residues.

The CDR3 sequence: CASSHQQNTGELFF. For the CDR3, the DNA is TGTGCCAGCAGCCATCAACAGAACACCGGGGAGCTGTTTTTT. The chain couples TRBV14 to TRBJ2-2; D gene unclear. V lost 3 bases and J 1 base, leaving 6 bases between the germline ends. Germline CDR1 is SGHDN and CDR2 is FVKESK. There are 14 residues in the CDR3. Filled out from reference TRBV14 and TRBJ2-2, the complete variable domain reads EAGVTQFPSHSVIEKGQTVTLRCDPISGHDNLYWYRRVMGKEIKFLLHFVKESKQDESGMPNNRFLAERTGGTYSTLKVQPAELEDSGVYFCASSHQQNTGELFFGEGSRLTVL.

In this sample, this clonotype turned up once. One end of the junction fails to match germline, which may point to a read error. CDR3 region: CASNLVASGGPTDTQYF. The CDR3 coding sequence is TGTGCCAGCAACTTAGTCGCATCGGGAGGACCCACAGATACGCAGTATTTT. J is TRBJ2-3 and V is TRBV7-2; TRBD2 matches 7 bases. The CDR3 is 17 amino acids. Germline CDR1 reads SGHTA; CDR2 reads FQGNSA.

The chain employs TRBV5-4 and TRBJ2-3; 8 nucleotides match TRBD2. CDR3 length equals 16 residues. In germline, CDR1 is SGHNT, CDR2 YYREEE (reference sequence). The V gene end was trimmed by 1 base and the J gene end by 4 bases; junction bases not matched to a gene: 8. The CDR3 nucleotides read TGTGCCAGCAGCTTGCAAGCGGGAGAGGGGTCAGATACGCAGTATTTT. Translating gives CASSLQAGEGSDTQYF.

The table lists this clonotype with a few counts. The CDR3 is CASSQTVSANQPQHF. The CDR3 bases are TGTGCCAGCAGCCAAACAGTGTCTGCCAATCAGCCCCAGCATTTT. The rearrangement uses TRBV3-1 and TRBJ1-5; no clear D. Trimming pared 2 bases from V and 3 bases from J, leaving 11 bases between. Germline assignment: CDR1 LGHDT and CDR2 YNNKEL (reference sequence). CDR3 length: 15 amino acids. The full variable domain, with the rest looked up from reference TRBV3-1 and TRBJ1-5, is DTAVSQTPKYLVTQMGNDKSIKCEQNLGHDTMYWYKQDSKKFLKIMFSYNNKELIINETVPNRFSPKSPDKAHLNLHINSLELGDSAVYFCASSQTVSANQPQHFGDGTRLSIL.

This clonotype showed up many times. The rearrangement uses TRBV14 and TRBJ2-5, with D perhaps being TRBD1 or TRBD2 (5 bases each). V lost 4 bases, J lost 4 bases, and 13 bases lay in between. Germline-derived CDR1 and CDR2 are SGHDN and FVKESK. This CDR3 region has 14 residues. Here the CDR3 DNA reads TGTGCCAGCAGCCCCGGGGCTAGATCAGAGACCCAGTACTTC. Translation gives CASSPGARSETQYF.

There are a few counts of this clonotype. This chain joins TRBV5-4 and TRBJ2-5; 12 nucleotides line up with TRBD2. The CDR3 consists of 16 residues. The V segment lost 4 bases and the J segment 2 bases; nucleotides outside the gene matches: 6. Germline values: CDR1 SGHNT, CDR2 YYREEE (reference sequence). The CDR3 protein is CASSAALAGGQETQYF. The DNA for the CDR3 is TGTGCCAGCAGCGCGGCCCTAGCGGGAGGGCAAGAGACCCAGTACTTC.

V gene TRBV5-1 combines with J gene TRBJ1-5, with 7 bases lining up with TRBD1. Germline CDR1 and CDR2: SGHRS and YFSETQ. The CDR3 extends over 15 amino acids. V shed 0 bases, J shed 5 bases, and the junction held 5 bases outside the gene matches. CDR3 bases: TGCGCCAGCAGCTTGGGGGGGACAGATTATCAGCCCCAGCATTTT. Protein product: CASSLGGTDYQPQHF.

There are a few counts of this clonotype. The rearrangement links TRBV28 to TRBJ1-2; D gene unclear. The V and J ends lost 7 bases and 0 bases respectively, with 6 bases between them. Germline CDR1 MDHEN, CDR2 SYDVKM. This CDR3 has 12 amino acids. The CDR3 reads CASMEANYGYTF. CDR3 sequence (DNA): TGTGCCAGCATGGAGGCTAACTATGGCTACACCTTC.

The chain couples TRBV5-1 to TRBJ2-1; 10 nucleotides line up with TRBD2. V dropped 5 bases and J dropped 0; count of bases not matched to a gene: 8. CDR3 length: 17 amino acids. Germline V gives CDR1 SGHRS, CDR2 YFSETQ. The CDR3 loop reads CASRPTSGRSSYNEQFF. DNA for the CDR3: TGCGCCAGCAGACCGACTAGCGGGCGAAGCTCCTACAATGAGCAGTTCTTC.

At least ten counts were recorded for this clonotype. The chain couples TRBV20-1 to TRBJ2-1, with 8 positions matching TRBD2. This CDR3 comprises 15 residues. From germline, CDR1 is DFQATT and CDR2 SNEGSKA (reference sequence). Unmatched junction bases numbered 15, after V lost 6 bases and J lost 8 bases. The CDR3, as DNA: TGCAGTGCAGAGGATCCTAGCGGGCTGAGGGATGAGCAGTTCTTC. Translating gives CSAEDPSGLRDEQFF.

The CDR3 DNA follows: TGTGCCAGCAGCCCCGGACGGATCGACTACAATGAGCAGTTCTTC. Translation: CASSPGRIDYNEQFF. The rearrangement joins TRBV7-2 to TRBJ2-1, with D hard to call. Germline V gene lookup returns CDR1 SGHTA and CDR2 FQGNSA. The CDR3 covers 15 residues. V was shortened by 5 bases and J by 3 bases, with 14 bases between the two germline ends.